Reported below is one T cell receptor (beta chain). The data were taken from a study of blood T cell repertoires in COVID-19. Clones were sequenced by immunoSEQ multiplex PCR, and TCRdb holds only the in-frame ones, with some missing. The sample includes fewer than 200,000 clones, roughly 88% of them seen just once. V lost 5 bases, J lost 2 bases, and 16 bases lay in between. This CDR3 has 15 amino acids. Germline V gene data show CDR1 as SGHTA and CDR2 as FQGNSA. This study enrolled people aged 18 to 89 from approximately 25 US geographic areas. Cohorts were assigned according to the clinical history that participants reported.

Source material: PBMCs or T cells enriched from blood (not recorded which). The gene calls are TRBV7-2 and TRBJ2-7, with D possibly TRBD1 on 6 matching bases. The TCR was taken from a woman aged 18-30 years who had recovered from COVID-19. The CDR3 sequence is CASSISGTQTYEQYF. The DNA for the CDR3 is TGTGCCAGCAGCATCTCCGGGACACAAACCTACGAGCAGTACTTC.